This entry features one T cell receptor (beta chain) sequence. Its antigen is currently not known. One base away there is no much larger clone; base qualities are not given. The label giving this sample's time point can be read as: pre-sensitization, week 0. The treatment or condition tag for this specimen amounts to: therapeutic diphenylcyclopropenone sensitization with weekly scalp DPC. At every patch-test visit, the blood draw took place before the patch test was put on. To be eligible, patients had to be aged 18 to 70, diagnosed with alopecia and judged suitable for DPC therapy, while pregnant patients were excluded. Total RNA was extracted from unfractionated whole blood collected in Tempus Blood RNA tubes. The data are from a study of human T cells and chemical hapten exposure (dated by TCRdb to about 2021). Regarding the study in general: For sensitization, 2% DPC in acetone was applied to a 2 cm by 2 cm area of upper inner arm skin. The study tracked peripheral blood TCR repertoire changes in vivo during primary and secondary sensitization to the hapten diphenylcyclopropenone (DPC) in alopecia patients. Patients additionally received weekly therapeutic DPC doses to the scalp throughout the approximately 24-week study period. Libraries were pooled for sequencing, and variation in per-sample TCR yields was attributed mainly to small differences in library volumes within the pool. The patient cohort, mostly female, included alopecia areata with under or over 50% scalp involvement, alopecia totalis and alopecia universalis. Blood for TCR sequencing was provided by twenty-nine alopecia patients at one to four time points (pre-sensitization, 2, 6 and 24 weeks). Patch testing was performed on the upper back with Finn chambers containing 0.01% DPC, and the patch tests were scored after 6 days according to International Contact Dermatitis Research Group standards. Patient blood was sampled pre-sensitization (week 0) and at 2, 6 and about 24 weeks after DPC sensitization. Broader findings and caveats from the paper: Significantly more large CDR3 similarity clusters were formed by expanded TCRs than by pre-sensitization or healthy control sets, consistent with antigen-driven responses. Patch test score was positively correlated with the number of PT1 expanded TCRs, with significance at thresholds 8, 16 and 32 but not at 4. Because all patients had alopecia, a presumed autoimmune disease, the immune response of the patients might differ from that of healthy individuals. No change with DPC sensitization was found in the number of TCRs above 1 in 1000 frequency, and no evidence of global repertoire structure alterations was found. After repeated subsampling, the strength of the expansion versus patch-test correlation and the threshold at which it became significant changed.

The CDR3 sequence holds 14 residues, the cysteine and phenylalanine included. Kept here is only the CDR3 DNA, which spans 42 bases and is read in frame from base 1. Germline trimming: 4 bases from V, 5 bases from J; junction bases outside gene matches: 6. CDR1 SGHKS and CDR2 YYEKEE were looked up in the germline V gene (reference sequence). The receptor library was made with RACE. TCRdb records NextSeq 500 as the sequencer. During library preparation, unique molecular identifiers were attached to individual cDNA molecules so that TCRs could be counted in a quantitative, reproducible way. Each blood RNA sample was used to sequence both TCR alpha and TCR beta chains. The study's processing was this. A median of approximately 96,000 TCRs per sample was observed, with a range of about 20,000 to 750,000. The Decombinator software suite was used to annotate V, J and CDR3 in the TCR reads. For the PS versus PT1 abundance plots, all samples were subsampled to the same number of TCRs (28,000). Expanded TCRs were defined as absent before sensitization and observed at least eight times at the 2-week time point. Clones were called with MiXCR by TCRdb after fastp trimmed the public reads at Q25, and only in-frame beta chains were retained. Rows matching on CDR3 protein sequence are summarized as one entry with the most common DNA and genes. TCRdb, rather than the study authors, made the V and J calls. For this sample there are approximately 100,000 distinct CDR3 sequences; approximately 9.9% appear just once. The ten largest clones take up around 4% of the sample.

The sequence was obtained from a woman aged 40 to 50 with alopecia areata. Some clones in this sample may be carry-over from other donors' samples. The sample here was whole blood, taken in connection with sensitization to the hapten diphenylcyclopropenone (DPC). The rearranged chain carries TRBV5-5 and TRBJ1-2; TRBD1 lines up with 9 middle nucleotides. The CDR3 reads CASSPPGTGYGYTF. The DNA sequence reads TGTGCCAGCAGCCCTCCCGGGACAGGGTATGGCTACACCTTC.